The entry below describes one T cell receptor beta chain. The V and J ends lost 3 bases and 6 bases, in that order; junction bases with no gene match: 4. This CDR3 is built from 13 residues. In germline, CDR1 is SGHTA, CDR2 FQGNSA. This specimen belongs to a study of blood T cell repertoires in COVID-19. Whole-study context: There were acute and convalescent COVID-19 samples, and they came from the United States, Italy and Spain. Sample material is recorded as cDNA or gDNA derived from T cells, B-cell-depleted T cells, or PBMCs.

In the authors' methods: Reference gene primer amplification gave nucleated cell count estimates. TCRdb's copy holds only in-frame clones and misses some; the assay was immunoSEQ multiplex PCR. The V and J calls and clone size are taken from that table; D and trimming were inferred from the DNA. Here the sample spans roughly 72,000 clones, about nine tenths being singletons. J is TRBJ2-7 and V is TRBV7-2, with 8 nucleotides matching TRBD2. This receptor was identified in a human donor in a cohort sampled during active COVID-19. Sequencing input: peripheral blood. The CDR3 here is CASSFWREAEQYF. The CDR3 coding sequence is TGTGCCAGCAGCTTCTGGCGGGAGGCCGAGCAGTACTTC. Full variable domain (remainder filled in from reference TRBV7-2 and TRBJ2-7): GAGVSQSPSNKVTEKGKDVELRCDPISGHTALYWYRQSLGQGLEFLIYFQGNSAPDKSGLPSDRFSAERTGGSVSTLTIQRTQQEDSAVYLCASSFWREAEQYFGPGTRLTVT.